This is a list of T cell receptor beta chains from one sample in a study of CD8+CD57+ T cells in acquired aplastic anemia. Via MiXCR, TCRdb re-called the reads, giving one row per CDR3 protein. The table has about half a million distinct CDR3 sequences, approximately 33% seen once. The sample consisted of sorted CD4+, CD8+, or CD8+CD57+ T cells (not recorded which) from PBMCs. The receptors were gathered from a human donor with aplastic anemia. Both conserved end residues are part of each CDR3. Fields, in order: J gene, V gene, clone size, CDR3 protein. The size entry is marked missing in some rows and otherwise reads once, few, many or a size class.

TRBJ2-5,TRBV20-1,NA,CSARQTVGVGTQYF
TRBJ2-7,TRBV20-1,many,CSGTDRPSYEQYF
TRBJ1-4,TRBV29-1,many,CSVGAAATNEKLFF
TRBJ1-2,TRBV7-2,NA,CTSSLKAPNRDGYTF
TRBJ1-2,TRBV2,NA,CASSASPNRERNYGYTF
TRBJ2-3,TRBV5-1,many,CASRTDSTDTQYF
TRBJ2-1,TRBV6-1,few,CASRAGQVNEQFF
TRBJ2-7,TRBV29-1,many,CSVGDPGGEQYF
TRBJ1-2,TRBV7-8,many,CASSISGQGIAGYTF
TRBJ1-2,TRBV7-2,NA,CASSPGTVDYGYTF
TRBJ1-1,TRBV4-1,few,CASSVGGEAEAFF
TRBJ2-1,TRBV5-1,NA,CASSLVAISSYNEQFF
TRBJ2-2,TRBV5-6,NA,CARSLVAGGTGELFF
TRBJ2-7,TRBV10-3,NA,CAIRESYEQYF
TRBJ2-1,TRBV5-5,few,CASSATGTLDNEQFF
TRBJ1-2,TRBV15,many,CATSRDMTGQHTGYTF
TRBJ1-2,TRBV29-1,few,CSVENYLGDAYGYTF
TRBJ2-7,TRBV7-9,few,CASSGDFGVREQYF
TRBJ1-2,TRBV7-9,many,CASSLGTLGYTF
TRBJ1-6,TRBV30,few,CAWRDKTGKKPLHF
TRBJ2-3,TRBV10-3,NA,CAIQTTSGRTDTQYF
TRBJ2-7,TRBV27,few,CASSLSGEVGYEQYF
TRBJ1-3,TRBV2,few,CASTSPGDSRNTIYF
TRBJ1-3,TRBV29-1,few,CSVAQGDRNTIYF
TRBJ2-5,TRBV4-3,NA,CASSQDRTSGGNQETQYF
TRBJ2-7,TRBV7-2,many,CASSLSGFEQYF
TRBJ2-7,TRBV7-9,NA,CASSTTGRAYEQYF
TRBJ1-4,TRBV7-8,NA,CASSVGQGPTNEKLFF
TRBJ1-1,TRBV5-1,few,CASSLDHRSAEAFF
TRBJ1-6,TRBV6-2/TRBV6-3,NA,CASSYSLTGTSPSYNSPLHF
TRBJ1-2,TRBV7-6,many,CASSLDNYGYTF